This T cell receptor (beta chain) is drawn from a study of cytomegalovirus exposure and HLA in healthy donors. Notes on this clone: Its antigen is still unknown.

13 Jbeta primers and 60 Vbeta primers were used for the PCR. Here immunoSEQ multiplex PCR was the method, and the copy in TCRdb shows in-frame clones only, minus some. The table shows roughly 140,000 clones, with around 72% occurring only once. General study findings and limits: In a later analysis, most CMV-associated TCR beta chains appeared HLA-restricted. Being productive about 90% or about 30% of the time was typical of most TCR beta V segments in an earlier analysis. The likely explanation for a cluster of highly shared sequence variants was sequencing artifact.

The sequencing sample was made of PBMCs. This TCR came from a man aged 40-49 years in good health and CMV-seronegative.

CDR3 loop: CASSAQQGTAGELFF. CDR3 in DNA: TGTGCCAGCAGCGCTCAACAGGGTACGGCCGGGGAGCTGTTTTTT. The chain uses TRBV7-6 and TRBJ2-2; D possibly corresponds to TRBD1 (6 bases). Germline assignment: CDR1 SGHVS and CDR2 FNYEAQ. V was cut by 5 bases and J by 6 bases, with 16 bases left in between. The CDR3 runs 15 residues.